This TCR beta chain was profiled in a study of cytomegalovirus exposure and HLA in healthy donors. In the study overall: Earlier, 150 million to 200 million T cells were analyzed, and 95 million to 140 million unique TCR beta sequences were found among them.

Both 60 Vbeta primers and 13 Jbeta primers went into the PCR. TCRdb's copy holds only in-frame clones and misses some; the assay was immunoSEQ multiplex PCR. This sample has about 140,000 clones, with approximately 82% found just once. The sample consisted of PBMCs. This sequence originates from a man between 18 and 35 years old in good health and CMV-seropositive.

The CDR3 region is CASRPQPSYGYTF. CDR3 bases: TGTGCCAGCAGACCACAGCCGAGCTATGGCTACACCTTC. This chain connects TRBV7-2 to TRBJ1-2; the D is unclear. Per germline, CDR1 SGHTA and CDR2 FQGNSA. The CDR3 totals 13 residues. The V and J ends lost 6 bases and 4 bases respectively, with 12 bases between them.